Each of the 26 T cell receptor beta chains below was sequenced from the same sample in a study of cytomegalovirus exposure and HLA in healthy donors (TCRdb year 2017). Library preparation employed the immunoSEQ multiplex PCR assay. A mixture of 60 forward primers for TCR Vbeta segments and 13 reverse primers for TCR Jbeta segments was used in the multiplex PCR. TCRdb limited this immuneACCESS table to in-frame rearrangements with V and J called. A share of clones is missing; checked studies link under half to unresolved V genes, and the rest is unexplained. The sample includes roughly 180,000 clones, with about three quarters observed a single time. The leading ten clones occupy 1.2% to 1.5% of the sample. Sequenced material: PBMCs. Receptors originate from a woman aged 25 to 45 in good health and CMV-seropositive.

To note about this clone: Additional DNA sequences in this sample encode the identical CDR3. The V and J genes are TRBV19 and TRBJ2-7; TRBD1 is a possible D gene (6 bases). Deletions cut 5 bases from V and 3 bases from J, with 11 bases between. The CDR3 covers 13 residues. Germline V lookup: CDR1 LNHDA, CDR2 SQIVND (reference sequence). CDR3 coding DNA: TGTGCCAGTAGTTCGGGACAAGGCTACGAGCAGTACTTC. Translating it yields CASSSGQGYEQYF.

In its sample, this clone was seen once. The chain is built from TRBV6-1 and TRBJ1-5, with TRBD1 matching 8 bases. With 0 bases clipped from V and 0 bases from J, the junction kept 22 bases outside the gene matches. Germline loops: CDR1 MNHNS, CDR2 SASEGT. This CDR3 is built from 23 residues. CDR3 protein: CASSEADINDRGHVIYSNQPQHF. CDR3 bases: TGTGCCAGCAGTGAAGCAGACATAAATGACAGGGGTCACGTAATATATAGCAATCAGCCCCAGCATTTT.

The rearrangement uses TRBV5-1 and TRBJ2-7; 8 bases line up with TRBD1. This CDR3 contains 14 residues. The germline gives CDR1 SGHRS, CDR2 YFSETQ. The trim removed 4 bases at V and 3 bases at J, leaving 6 bases unmatched. In DNA, the CDR3 is TGCGCCAGCAGCATCGGACAGGGCAGCTACGAGCAGTACTTC. Encoded protein: CASSIGQGSYEQYF.

The chain uses TRBV10-3 and TRBJ2-1, with 8 bases that match TRBD2. Germline V CDR1 and CDR2: ENHRY, SYGVKD. This CDR3 spans 17 amino acids. V lost 0 bases and J lost 5; bases outside the gene matches: 9. CDR3 residues: CAISESMAGRAHNEQFF. In DNA, the CDR3 is TGTGCCATCAGTGAGTCGATGGCCGGGAGGGCCCACAATGAGCAGTTCTTC.

This clone was seen more than once but under ten times. The rearrangement joins TRBV6-4 to TRBJ2-5; 14 positions match TRBD2. This CDR3 spans 18 amino acids. Germline CDR1 is MRHNA and CDR2 is SNTAGT. With 2 bases clipped from V and 4 bases from J, the junction kept 9 bases outside the gene matches. CDR3: CASSDRLSGTSGRETQYF. CDR3 DNA: TGTGCCAGCAGTGACCGGCTGTCAGGGACTAGCGGGAGAGAGACCCAGTACTTC.

This clone was observed once. The chain uses TRBV11-3 and TRBJ2-1, with D perhaps TRBD2 (5 bases). The V end was cut by 4 bases, the J end by 0 bases, with 10 bases between. Germline lookup yields CDR1 SGHNT and CDR2 YENEEA. This CDR3 has 15 amino acids. This CDR3 is CASSSGRGSYNEQFF. The CDR3 bases are TGTGCCAGCAGCTCCGGACGGGGCTCCTACAATGAGCAGTTCTTC.

The chain uses TRBV5-1 and TRBJ2-1; 7 nucleotides line up with TRBD1. Per germline, CDR1 SGHRS and CDR2 YFSETQ. The ends lost 4 bases at V and 0 bases at J; junction bases unmatched: 4. The length of the CDR3 is 15 residues. The CDR3 loop reads CASSLTGDSYNEQFF. DNA of the CDR3: TGCGCCAGCAGCCTTACAGGGGACTCCTACAATGAGCAGTTCTTC.

The rearrangement joins TRBV5-1 to TRBJ1-1; the match to TRBD1 covers 7 bases. V dropped 0 bases and J dropped 8; count of bases not matched to a gene: 10. Germline lookup yields CDR1 SGHRS and CDR2 YFSETQ. The CDR3 is 15 residues long. The CDR3 coding sequence is TGCGCCAGCAGCTTGGGGACAGGACCCAAGATAGAAGCTTTCTTT. The encoded protein is CASSLGTGPKIEAFF.

The chain links TRBV5-1 to TRBJ2-7, with D maybe TRBD2 (6 bases). The V end lost 0 bases, the J end lost 6 bases, and 10 bases lay between the germline ends. Germline lookup yields CDR1 SGHRS and CDR2 YFSETQ. The CDR3 is made up of 13 amino acids. For the CDR3, the DNA is TGCGCCAGCAGCTTGGCGGAGGGACTCGAGCAGTACTTC. The encoded protein is CASSLAEGLEQYF.

This clone was picked up one time. The V call is TRBV19, the J call TRBJ1-5; D gene ambiguous. The CDR3 totals 14 residues. V was trimmed by 8 bases and J by 6 bases, leaving 17 bases between them. Germline CDR1 is LNHDA and CDR2 is SQIVND (reference sequence). The CDR3 bases are TGTGCCAGTGAGTACGGTGAAATCGGTCAGCCCCAGCATTTT. It codes for CASEYGEIGQPQHF.

This clone has a handful of counts. V usage is TRBV28 and J usage is TRBJ2-1; a weak D match, TRBD1 (6 bases). V was trimmed by 6 bases and J by 7 bases, leaving 22 bases between them. Germline CDR1 is MDHEN and CDR2 is SYDVKM. The CDR3 covers 16 residues. This CDR3 reads CASSEQGRGGGNEQFF. For the CDR3, the DNA is TGTGCCAGCAGCGAACAAGGCAGGGGTGGGGGAAATGAGCAGTTCTTC.

V gene TRBV19 combines with J gene TRBJ2-5, with 8 bases fitting TRBD2. The CDR3 runs 16 residues. Germline V CDR1 and CDR2: LNHDA, SQIVND (reference sequence). V was clipped by 3 bases and J by 0 bases; unmatched bases: 6. The DNA of the CDR3 is TGTGCCAGTAGTATTGGGGCTAGCGGGTACCAAGAGACCCAGTACTTC. The encoded protein is CASSIGASGYQETQYF.

The V gene is TRBV6-5, the J gene TRBJ2-3, with D possibly matching TRBD2 (6 bases). Trimming took off 5 bases at V and 0 bases at J, with 12 bases between the two ends. This CDR3 has 15 amino acids. Germline values: CDR1 MNHEY, CDR2 SVGAGI. The DNA for the CDR3 is TGTGCCAGCAGTGCGGGGTCTATTAGCACAGATACGCAGTATTTT. Translation: CASSAGSISTDTQYF.

The chain carries TRBV27 and TRBJ2-5; 9 nucleotides align to TRBD1. V lost 4 bases to trimming and J lost 7 bases; unmatched junction nucleotides: 1. This CDR3 is 12 amino acids long. Germline V gives CDR1 MNHEY, CDR2 SMNVEV (reference sequence). CDR3 residues: CASSSTGGTQYF. As DNA, the CDR3 is TGTGCCAGCAGTTCGACAGGGGGGACCCAGTACTTC.

There are a few counts of this clone. The chain recombines TRBV10-1 with TRBJ2-5; tentatively, D is TRBD2 (5 bases). The germline CDR1 and CDR2 sequences are WNHNN and SYGVQD (reference sequence). The CDR3 spans 14 residues. V was clipped by 0 bases and J by 5 bases, with 10 bases between them. This chain's CDR3 is CASSESPRRETQYF. CDR3 sequence (DNA): TGCGCCAGCAGTGAGTCCCCGCGGAGGGAGACCCAGTACTTC.

The rearrangement links TRBV7-7 to TRBJ2-7; possibly TRBD1 for D (6 bases). This CDR3 has 13 residues. The germline gives CDR1 SSHAT, CDR2 FNYEAQ (reference sequence). The V end was cut by 1 base, the J end by 2 bases, with 6 bases between. CDR3 sequence reads: CASSLDRAYEQYF. CDR3 sequence (DNA): TGTGCCAGCAGCTTAGACAGGGCCTACGAGCAGTACTTC. The whole variable domain, filled in from reference TRBV7-7 and TRBJ2-7, reads GAGVSQSPRYKVTKRGQDVTLRCDPISSHATLYWYQQALGQGPEFLTYFNYEAQPDKSGLPSDRFSAERPEGSISTLTIQRTEQRDSAMYRCASSLDRAYEQYFGPGTRLTVT.

The chain carries TRBV30 and TRBJ2-7; 7 bases fit TRBD2. The CDR3 has 15 amino acids. After removal of 2 bases from V and 4 bases from J, the junction contained 11 bases not matched to a gene. Germline V lookup: CDR1 GTSNPN, CDR2 SVGIG (reference sequence). In DNA, the CDR3 is TGTGCCTGGAGTTTTGGGGGACTAACCCAATACGAGCAGTACTTC. This codes for CAWSFGGLTQYEQYF. The full variable domain, its missing parts supplied by reference TRBV30 and TRBJ2-7, is SQTIHQWPATLVQPVGSPLSLECTVEGTSNPNLYWYRQAAGRGLQLLFYSVGIGQISSEVPQNLSASRPQDRQFILSSKKLLLSDSGFYLCAWSFGGLTQYEQYFGPGTRLTVT.

The chain has TRBV5-1 and TRBJ2-7; the match to TRBD1 covers 7 bases. The CDR3 extends over 15 amino acids. Germline V gene sequence: CDR1 SGHRS, CDR2 YFSETQ. V gave up 2 bases and J gave up 2 bases; unmatched junction bases: 7. The CDR3 is CASSFSGTDTYEQYF. CDR3 DNA sequence: TGCGCCAGCAGCTTCTCCGGGACAGACACCTACGAGCAGTACTTC.

J is TRBJ2-3 and V is TRBV28; no clear D. Germline V CDR1 and CDR2: MDHEN, SYDVKM. The CDR3 contains 14 residues. V was trimmed by 5 bases and J by 1 base, leaving 10 bases between them. The CDR3 DNA sequence: TGTGCCAGCAGTCCCGCCCTAGGCACAGATACGCAGTATTTT. This codes for CASSPALGTDTQYF.

This chain links TRBV14 with TRBJ2-7, with a tentative D call TRBD2 (6 bases). This CDR3 is built from 12 residues. V was pared by 3 bases and J by 4 bases, with 7 bases between. Germline V gene sequence: CDR1 SGHDN, CDR2 FVKESK. The CDR3 loop is CASSQGGYEQYF. The DNA for the CDR3 is TGTGCCAGCAGCCAGGGAGGATACGAGCAGTACTTC.

This clone turned up a few times. The genes are TRBV18 and TRBJ1-1, with 8 positions matching TRBD1. The J segment lost 5 bases and the V segment lost 4 bases, leaving 6 bases of the junction unmatched. Germline V lookup: CDR1 KGHSH, CDR2 LQKENI. This CDR3 contains 14 residues. The chain's CDR3 is CASSQTGGRTEAFF. The CDR3 bases are TGTGCCAGCTCACAAACAGGGGGAAGGACTGAAGCTTTCTTT.

The chain joins TRBV28 to TRBJ2-7, with 11 bases fitting TRBD2. V shed 3 bases, J shed 3 bases, and the junction held 10 bases outside the gene matches. The V gene's germline CDR1 is MDHEN and CDR2 SYDVKM. The CDR3 is 17 residues long. This chain's CDR3 is CASSFVTGLAGLYEQYF. CDR3 DNA: TGTGCCAGCAGTTTTGTTACCGGACTAGCGGGCCTCTACGAGCAGTACTTC.

The rearrangement joins TRBV25-1 to TRBJ1-4, with D possibly TRBD1 on 6 matching bases. CDR3 size: 15 residues. CDR1 and CDR2 (germline): MGHDK, SYGVNS. V was trimmed by 1 base and J by 5 bases, leaving 11 bases between them. In nucleotides, the CDR3 is TGTGCCAGCAGTGAATGGGGGACAAGGAATGAAAAACTGTTTTTT. Translation gives CASSEWGTRNEKLFF.

The chain links TRBV4-2 to TRBJ2-3; 10 bases map to TRBD2. The length of the CDR3 is 18 residues. J was trimmed by 3 bases and V by 0 bases; bases with no gene match: 9. The germline gives CDR1 LGHNA, CDR2 YNFKEQ. This CDR3 is CASSQESPAGGATDTQYF. Written as DNA, the CDR3 is TGTGCCAGCAGCCAAGAATCCCCAGCGGGAGGGGCTACAGATACGCAGTATTTT.

J is TRBJ2-1 and V is TRBV13, with TRBD1 matching over 8 bases. V shed 4 bases, J shed 2 bases, and the junction held 7 bases outside the gene matches. Looked up from germline, CDR1 is PRHDT and CDR2 is FYEKMQ (reference sequence). The length of the CDR3 is 16 residues. The CDR3 DNA is TGTGCCAGCAGCTCCGACAGGGGCCAGGCCTACAATGAGCAGTTCTTC. Translated: CASSSDRGQAYNEQFF.

This sequence joins TRBV7-9 and TRBJ2-7; 8 bases agree with TRBD1. Germline loops: CDR1 SEHNR, CDR2 FQNEAQ (reference sequence). Losses at the gene ends were 4 bases for V and 0 bases for J; bases not matched to a gene: 2. The CDR3 totals 14 residues. CDR3 nucleotide sequence: TGTGCCAGCAGCTCCAGGGGGCTCTCCTACGAGCAGTACTTC. It specifies CASSSRGLSYEQYF. The full variable domain, its missing parts supplied by reference TRBV7-9 and TRBJ2-7, is DTGVSQNPRHKITKRGQNVTFRCDPISEHNRLYWYRQTLGQGPEFLTYFQNEAQLEKSRLLSDRFSAERPKGSFSTLEIQRTEQGDSAMYLCASSSRGLSYEQYFGPGTRLTVT.